A selection of T cell receptor beta chains follows, all from one sample in a study of shared clonotypes between healthy human individuals. Repertoires were generated with immunoSEQ multiplex PCR, while TCRdb's copy carries only in-frame clones and drops some. Counted here are 1.6 million or so clones, roughly 98.5% occurring once; the ten biggest clones make up 0.36%. Specimen: naive CD4+ T cells sorted from blood. Receptors originate from a man younger than 40 in good health. Each CDR3 is given with its conserved first and last residue. A D gene is named only where the DNA matches it firmly. Clone size appears in some rows only: once, few, many, or a class for an expanded clone.

.	TRBV27	.	TRBJ2-7	CASSLDRGTRGQYF	TGTGCCAGCAGTCTAGACCGGGGGACCCGGGGGCAGTACTTC
.	TRBV7-8	.	TRBJ1-5	CASSLLGEGNQPQHF	TGTGCCAGCAGCTTATTAGGGGAGGGCAATCAGCCCCAGCATTTT
.	TRBV7-6	.	TRBJ2-1	CASSLNDNEQFF	TGTGCCAGCAGCTTAAATGACAATGAGCAGTTCTTC
.	TRBV5-4	.	TRBJ1-3	CASSSGASSGNTIYF	TGTGCCAGCAGTTCAGGGGCCTCTTCTGGAAACACCATATATTTT
.	TRBV5-6	.	TRBJ1-1	CASSLDGGEAFF	TGTGCCAGCAGCTTGGATGGGGGTGAAGCTTTCTTT
.	TRBV27	TRBD1	TRBJ1-4	CASSPDRGTNEKLFF	TGTGCCAGCAGTCCCGACAGGGGCACTAATGAAAAACTGTTTTTT
few	TRBV7-9	.	TRBJ2-1	CASSLAGSSYNEQFF	TGTGCCAGCAGCTTAGCGGGGAGCTCCTACAATGAGCAGTTCTTC
.	TRBV18	.	TRBJ2-3	CASSDSGYTDTQYF	TGTGCCAGCTCTGATAGCGGTTACACAGATACGCAGTATTTT
.	TRBV30	.	TRBJ2-7	CAWRQTYEQYF	TGTGCCTGGAGGCAAACCTACGAGCAGTACTTC
.	TRBV4-3	.	TRBJ2-1	CASSQVGGAGRPFF	TGCGCCAGCAGCCAAGTCGGTGGGGCGGGGCGTCCGTTCTTC
.	TRBV27	.	TRBJ2-6	CASSSPWRQKDSGANVLTF	TGTGCCAGCAGTTCCCCGTGGAGACAGAAAGACTCTGGGGCCAACGTCCTGACTTTC
.	TRBV10-2	TRBD2	TRBJ2-2	CASTHSGKNTGELFF	TGCGCCAGCACCCATAGCGGGAAGAACACCGGGGAGCTGTTTTTT
.	TRBV7-2	.	TRBJ2-3	CASRPGTGYTDTQYF	TGTGCCAGCAGACCCGGGACCGGCTATACAGATACGCAGTATTTT
.	TRBV5-1	TRBD1	TRBJ1-1	CASSGTWDRGLSTFF	TGCGCCAGCAGCGGGACGTGGGACAGGGGGTTGAGTACTTTCTTT
few	TRBV4-1	.	TRBJ2-4	CASSQATSKNIQYF	TGCGCCAGCAGCCAAGCAACGTCCAAAAACATTCAGTACTTC
.	TRBV18	.	TRBJ2-1	CASSLEGTWYNEQFF	TGTGCCAGCTCACTTGAGGGTACATGGTACAATGAGCAGTTCTTC
.	TRBV19	.	TRBJ1-2	CASTNRVLYGYTF	TGTGCCAGTACAAACAGGGTTCTCTATGGCTACACCTTC
.	TRBV6-1	TRBD1	TRBJ2-7	CASTRSGQGYEQYF	TGTGCCAGCACGAGGTCCGGACAGGGTTACGAGCAGTACTTC
.	TRBV5-1	TRBD2	TRBJ2-1	CASSQSGGSNEQFF	TGCGCCAGCAGCCAGAGCGGGGGGAGCAATGAGCAGTTCTTC
.	TRBV16	.	TRBJ2-1	CASSRGHRVYNEQFF	TGTGCCAGCAGCCGCGGACACAGGGTGTACAATGAGCAGTTCTTC
.	TRBV10-3	TRBD2	TRBJ2-1	CAIKSGLAGEGEQFF	TGTGCCATCAAATCCGGACTAGCGGGGGAGGGTGAGCAGTTCTTC
.	TRBV28	TRBD2	TRBJ2-5	CASSVAGGLQETQYF	TGTGCCAGCAGTGTAGCGGGAGGGCTCCAAGAGACCCAGTACTTC
.	TRBV5-1	.	TRBJ2-5	CASSLHPRGGQETQYF	TGCGCCAGCAGCTTACACCCGAGGGGGGGCCAAGAGACCCAGTACTTC
.	TRBV27	.	TRBJ1-2	CASSLRARSEVGYTF	TGTGCCAGCAGCCTCCGGGCCCGGAGTGAGGTTGGCTACACCTTC
.	TRBV9	TRBD2	TRBJ2-3	CASSVDPSGSSQDTQYF	TGTGCCAGCAGCGTAGACCCCAGCGGGAGCTCTCAAGATACGCAGTATTTT
once	TRBV28	.	TRBJ2-1	CASSFKDSQQFF	TGTGCCAGCAGTTTTAAGGACAGCCAGCAGTTCTTC
.	TRBV6-5	TRBD2	TRBJ2-7	CASSYSRLAGNYEQYF	TGTGCCAGCAGTTACTCGAGACTAGCGGGAAACTACGAGCAGTACTTC
.	TRBV11-2	TRBD1	TRBJ2-1	CASSPGTGGLLVGHEQFF	TGTGCCAGCAGCCCTGGGACAGGGGGCCTACTAGTTGGACATGAGCAGTTCTTC
.	TRBV2	TRBD2	TRBJ2-7	CASSAVAGASEQYF	TGTGCCAGCAGTGCGGTAGCGGGAGCTTCTGAGCAGTACTTC
.	TRBV5-1	TRBD2	TRBJ2-5	CASGSGGLETQYF	TGCGCCAGCGGGAGCGGGGGGTTAGAGACCCAGTACTTC
.	TRBV14	TRBD1	TRBJ2-2	CASSRDRYAGELFF	TGTGCCAGCAGCCGGGACAGGTACGCCGGGGAGCTGTTTTTT
.	TRBV7-2	.	TRBJ2-7	CASSTPPRGTYEQYF	TGTGCCAGCAGCACTCCCCCACGGGGCACGTACGAGCAGTACTTC
.	TRBV5-8	.	TRBJ2-3	CASSLWSDTQYF	TGTGCCAGCAGCTTGTGGTCAGATACGCAGTATTTT
.	TRBV7-8	TRBD1	TRBJ2-7	CASTSDRGYEQYF	TGTGCCAGCACCTCGGACAGGGGGTACGAGCAGTACTTC
.	TRBV7-9	TRBD2	TRBJ2-2	CASSKIAGGGTGELFF	TGTGCCAGCAGCAAAATAGCGGGAGGGGGCACCGGGGAGCTGTTTTTT
.	TRBV25-1	.	TRBJ1-4	CASSVGTNNEKLFF	TGTGCCAGCAGTGTCGGGACAAACAATGAAAAACTGTTTTTT
.	TRBV9	TRBD1	TRBJ2-7	CASSAEGRRDRERPRDYEQYF	TGTGCCAGCAGCGCGGAAGGGAGAAGGGACAGGGAGCGTCCACGCGACTACGAGCAGTACTTC
.	TRBV10-3	.	TRBJ2-7	CAISQDYEQYF	TGTGCCATCAGCCAAGACTACGAGCAGTACTTC
.	TRBV18	.	TRBJ1-1	CASSRTANTEAFF	TGTGCCAGCTCGAGGACGGCGAACACTGAAGCTTTCTTT
.	TRBV5-5	.	TRBJ2-7	CASSLVQVYEQYF	TGTGCCAGCAGCTTGGTACAGGTATACGAGCAGTACTTC
.	TRBV14	.	TRBJ2-1	CASSQVGRPYNEQFF	TGTGCCAGCAGCCAGGTCGGCCGTCCTTACAATGAGCAGTTCTTC
.	TRBV7-9	TRBD2	TRBJ2-1	CASSLAEQREYNEQFF	TGTGCCAGCAGCTTAGCGGAACAGCGGGAGTACAATGAGCAGTTCTTC
.	TRBV7-9	.	TRBJ2-1	CASSLARGVPVNEQFF	TGTGCCAGCAGCTTAGCCCGCGGGGTACCGGTCAATGAGCAGTTCTTC